What follows are 23 T cell receptor beta chains derived from one specimen sequenced in a study of T cell clonality in common variable immunodeficiency. General observations from the study: Reportedly, TCR beta sequences from common variable immunodeficiency showed fewer deletions and N-nucleotide insertions.

These receptors are not linked to any known antigen. The protocol was immunoSEQ multiplex PCR, while the TCRdb copy is restricted to in-frame clones and leaves out a portion. There are some 2,500 clones in the sample, none observed a single time. Specimen: peripheral blood mononuclear cells. These receptors were taken from a human donor with common variable immunodeficiency.

In its sample, this clone was seen a few times. The read ends 3 residues before the CDR3 terminus; that terminus is restored from the germline J gene. The chain uses TRBV30 and TRBJ1-5; TRBD1 might be the D (6 bases). The V end was cut by 5 bases, the J end by 6 bases, with 20 bases between. The CDR3 has 15 amino acids. From germline, CDR1 is GTSNPN and CDR2 SVGIG (reference sequence). The sequenced part of the CDR3 DNA is TGTGCCTGGGGGAGCTCGGGGGGCGCAGGTCAGCCC. Residues: CAWGSSGGAGQP. The CDR3 in its entirety is CAWGSSGGAGQPQHF.

This clone counts as large. The CDR3 extends 3 residues past the end of the read, so its final part is completed from the germline J gene. The chain joins TRBV4-1 to TRBJ1-4, with TRBD1 as a possible D gene (6 bases). Germline CDR1 is MGHRA and CDR2 is YSYEKL. V was pared by 4 bases and J by 3 bases, with 12 bases between. The CDR3 is 15 amino acids. CDR3 residues: CASSLQGWANEKLFF. Partial CDR3 DNA: TGCGCCAGCAGCCTCCAGGGGTGGGCTAATGAAAAA.

As regards this clone: The read finishes 3 residues shy of the CDR3 end, and the germline J gene is used to complete it. This chain connects TRBV7-9 to TRBJ1-1, with 7 nucleotides matching TRBD1. The CDR3 consists of 15 residues. Germline V gene data show CDR1 as SEHNR and CDR2 as FQNEAQ (reference sequence). With V trimmed by 6 bases and J by 0 bases, 7 bases remained unmatched. Incomplete CDR3 DNA: TGTGCCAGCAGGGACCAGGGACAGCTGAACACTGAA. This encodes CASRDQGQLNTE. The whole CDR3 sequence reads CASRDQGQLNTEAFF.

This clone was detected many times. The sequenced fragment ends 3 residues before the CDR3 boundary, so the rest is inferred from the germline J gene. The chain joins TRBV18 to TRBJ2-7, with TRBD1 matching 9 bases. The CDR3 runs 14 residues. The germline V gene encodes CDR1 KGHSH and CDR2 LQKENI. V gave up 6 bases and J gave up 5 bases; unmatched junction bases: 8. CDR3 residues: CASSPGTGIHEQYF. The part of the CDR3 DNA that was read is TGTGCCAGCTCGCCCGGGACAGGGATCCACGAG.

Turning to this clone: The read terminates 3 residues before the CDR3 end, so the remaining end is supplied by the germline J gene. The chain has TRBV19 and TRBJ1-1; D is ambiguous. The CDR3 spans 13 residues. CDR1 LNHDA and CDR2 SQIVND come from the germline V gene (reference sequence). The CDR3: CASSIDGGLEAFF. The CDR3 bases that were read are TGTGCCAGTAGTATAGATGGCGGGTTGGAA.

This clone is large (0.1 to 1%). The CDR3 is cut off 3 residues early in the read; its end comes from the germline J gene. The chain employs TRBV30 and TRBJ1-1; D may be TRBD1 (5 bases). The germline V gene encodes CDR1 GTSNPN and CDR2 SVGIG (reference sequence). Between the trimmed V and J ends, which lost 2 bases and 4 bases, there was a span of 11 bases. The CDR3 length is 13 residues. CDR3 DNA, as far as it was read: TGTGCCTGGAGTATCCTCGGGGGCACTGAA. The encoded protein is CAWSILGGTE. The whole CDR3 reads CAWSILGGTEAFF.

This clone is medium-sized within its sample. CDR3 DNA (partial): TGTGCCAGCAGCGGGGACAGATTATACGAG. Translating gives CASSGDRLYE. The full CDR3 protein is CASSGDRLYEQYF. This rearrangement joins TRBV7-2 to TRBJ2-7, with 7 bases fitting TRBD1. The CDR3 is cut off 3 residues early in the read; its end comes from the germline J gene. J gave up 4 bases and V 5 bases, and 5 bases lay outside the gene matches. The germline gives CDR1 SGHTA, CDR2 FQGNSA. This CDR3 is built from 13 residues.

This clone is medium-sized in the sample. The read gets to within 3 residues of the CDR3 end, and the germline J gene fills in the rest. The J gene is TRBJ2-7, the V gene TRBV11-2; D might be TRBD1 (6 bases). V dropped 5 bases and J dropped 3 bases, with 14 bases sitting between them. The CDR3 spans 14 residues. The germline CDR1 and CDR2 sequences are SGHAT and FQNNGV. CDR3 DNA, as far as it was read: TGTGCCAGCAGCCGGACAGCTCCGGGCTACGAG. Amino acid sequence: CASSRTAPGYE. The entire CDR3 is CASSRTAPGYEQYF.

By share of the sample, this clone is medium-sized. Read data end 3 residues before the CDR3 end; the end is taken from the germline J gene. The chain carries TRBV4-1 and TRBJ1-1; 8 nucleotides line up with TRBD1. The length of the CDR3 is 15 residues. Germline CDR1 MGHRA, CDR2 YSYEKL. With 2 bases clipped from V and 1 base from J, the junction kept 3 bases outside the gene matches. CDR3 region: CASSQLTGANTEAFF. CDR3 DNA, as far as it was read: TGCGCCAGCAGCCAACTGACAGGGGCGAACACTGAA.

This clone is categorized as medium-sized. The read ends 3 residues before the CDR3 terminus; that terminus is restored from the germline J gene. The chain carries TRBV5-1 and TRBJ1-4; maybe TRBD1 (5 bases). The CDR3 sequence is 14 residues long. V dropped 3 bases and J dropped 0 bases, with 6 bases sitting between them. The V gene's germline CDR1 is SGHRS and CDR2 YFSETQ. CDR3 bases read: TGCGCCAGCAGCTGGGGCTCAACTAATGAAAAA. Its translation: CASSWGSTNEK. The CDR3 as a whole reads CASSWGSTNEKLFF. Based on the CDR3 plus reference TRBV5-1 and TRBJ1-4, the full variable domain is KAGVTQTPRYLIKTRGQQVTLSCSPISGHRSVSWYQQTPGQGLQFLFEYFSETQRNKGNFPGRFSGRQFSNSRSEMNVSTLELGDSALYLCASSWGSTNEKLFFGSGTQLSVL.

This clone was seen only a few times. The read terminates 3 residues before the CDR3 end, so the remaining end is supplied by the germline J gene. The chain employs TRBV30 and TRBJ2-7; 15 bases fit TRBD2. The CDR3 spans 16 residues. The ends lost 3 bases at V and 2 bases at J; junction bases unmatched: 5. In germline, CDR1 is GTSNPN, CDR2 SVGIG (reference sequence). The covered CDR3 bases are TGTGCCTGGAGCGGCGGGACTAGCGGGGGGACCTACGAG. Translating it yields CAWSGGTSGGTYE. In full, the CDR3 is CAWSGGTSGGTYEQYF.

This clone is categorized as medium-sized (0.01 to 0.1%). The read is 3 residues too short to cover the CDR3 end, so that end is filled in from the germline J gene. The rearrangement uses TRBV11-2 and TRBJ2-7; a possible D gene is TRBD1 (5 bases). CDR1 SGHAT and CDR2 FQNNGV come from the germline V gene. V lost 3 bases, J lost 5 bases, and 14 bases lay in between. The CDR3 runs 14 residues. The covered CDR3 bases are TGTGCCAGCAGCTTTTCCCCAGGGTCAAACGAG. It encodes CASSFSPGSNE. The whole CDR3 reads CASSFSPGSNEQYF.

This clone qualifies as medium-sized. The observed sequence ends 3 residues before the CDR3 terminus, with the missing tail filled in from the germline J gene. This chain joins TRBV19 and TRBJ2-7, with D perhaps TRBD1 or TRBD2 (5 bases each). Germline V gene lookup returns CDR1 LNHDA and CDR2 SQIVND (reference sequence). The CDR3 runs to 14 residues. V was trimmed by 3 bases and J by 2 bases, leaving 11 bases between them. CDR3 region: CASSIGQGAYEQYF. The sequenced CDR3 bases are TGTGCCAGTAGTATCGGGCAGGGAGCCTACGAG.

By sample fraction, this clone is medium-sized. The CDR3 end lies 3 residues beyond the end of the read and is filled in from the germline J gene. The genes are TRBV5-6 and TRBJ2-5, with D perhaps TRBD1 (6 bases). From germline, CDR1 is SGHDT and CDR2 YYEEEE. Between the trimmed V and J ends, which lost 5 bases and 3 bases, there was a span of 8 bases. This CDR3 has 12 amino acids. Partial CDR3 DNA: TGTGCCAGCAGTCAGGGGAAAGAGACC. It specifies CASSQGKET. From start to end, the CDR3 is CASSQGKETQYF.

In its sample, this clone ranks as medium-sized. The read stops 3 residues short of the end of the CDR3; the missing end is completed from the germline J gene. The chain recombines TRBV30 with TRBJ1-2; D call uncertain. The CDR3 sequence is 11 residues long. The germline V gene encodes CDR1 GTSNPN and CDR2 SVGIG (reference sequence). CDR3 bases read: TGTGCCTACGTGGGCTCCGGAGGC. Its translation is CAYVGSGG. The full-length CDR3 reads as CAYVGSGGYTF.

This clone rates as medium-sized. The CDR3 spells CASSWVRDTEAFF. The DNA read from the CDR3 is TGCGCCAGCAGCTGGGTTCGGGACACTGAA. This rearrangement joins TRBV5-1 to TRBJ1-1; D gene uncertain. The read ends 3 residues before the CDR3 terminus; that terminus is restored from the germline J gene. CDR3 length: 13 residues. The germline V gene has CDR1 SGHRS and CDR2 YFSETQ. V was cut by 3 bases and J by 3 bases, with 9 bases left in between.

By its share, this clone is medium-sized (0.01 to 0.1%). The read terminates 3 residues ahead of where the CDR3 ends, so the germline J gene completes it. This chain uses TRBV5-6 with TRBJ1-1; D gene unclear. This CDR3 comprises 12 residues. Germline V CDR1 and CDR2: SGHDT, YYEEEE. CDR3 DNA, as far as it was read: TGTGCCAGCAGCTTGCTCTCCCTAGAG. Residues: CASSLLSLE. The whole CDR3 region reads CASSLLSLEAFF.

This clone turned up a few times. The DNA ends 3 residues before the CDR3 does, and the rest of the CDR3 is filled in from the germline J gene. The J gene is TRBJ2-1, the V gene TRBV7-2; D gene ambiguous. This CDR3 has 14 amino acids. V lost 5 bases and J 7 bases, leaving 15 bases between the germline ends. Germline values: CDR1 SGHTA, CDR2 FQGNSA. The sequenced CDR3 bases are TGTGCCAGCAGCCGTCGAGTAGTGTGGAATGAG. It encodes CASSRRVVWNE. In full, the CDR3 is CASSRRVVWNEQFF.

This clone is medium-sized by share. The sequence runs out 3 residues before the end of the CDR3; the remainder is reconstructed from the germline J gene. The gene calls are TRBV6-2 or TRBV6-3 and TRBJ1-2; 8 bases map to TRBD1. Trimming took 0 bases from V and 6 from J; bases not matched to a gene: 9. The germline CDR1 and CDR2 sequences are MNHEY and SVGEGT. The CDR3 sequence is 16 residues long. CDR3: CASSYSMGQEEHGYTF. The sequenced part of the CDR3 DNA is TGTGCCAGCAGTTACTCGATGGGACAGGAGGAGCATGGC.

Notes on this clone: From the germline J gene comes the end of the CDR3, since the read stops 3 residues before it. J is TRBJ1-1 and V is TRBV18, with D perhaps matching TRBD1 (5 bases). Per germline, CDR1 KGHSH and CDR2 LQKENI. Trimming removed 5 bases from V and 6 bases from J, with 13 bases in between. The CDR3 runs to 13 residues. The CDR3 region is CASSTTETAEAFF. The covered CDR3 bases are TGTGCCAGCTCAACGACAGAGACGGCTGAA.

By its share, this clone is medium-sized. The sequence runs out 3 residues before the end of the CDR3; the remainder is reconstructed from the germline J gene. This chain uses TRBV20-1 with TRBJ1-5, with D unclear. Germline loops: CDR1 DFQATT, CDR2 SNEGSKA (reference sequence). This CDR3 comprises 12 residues. Trimming shortened V by 2 bases and J by 9 bases, and 11 bases separated the two germline ends. The CDR3 bases that were read are TGCAGTGCTAGAACGGGTAGTATGCCC. Translation: CSARTGSMP. The whole CDR3 protein reads CSARTGSMPQHF.

In this sample, this clone is medium-sized. The read falls 3 residues short of the CDR3 end, and the missing part is taken from the germline J gene. The chain has TRBV20-1 and TRBJ2-4, with 7 positions matching TRBD1. J lost 0 bases, V lost 2 bases, and 4 bases had no gene match. The V gene's germline CDR1 is DFQATT and CDR2 SNEGSKA (reference sequence). This CDR3 has 15 residues. CDR3 loop: CSARRDRLAKNIQYF. The DNA read from the CDR3 is TGCAGTGCTAGAAGGGACAGACTAGCCAAAAACATT.

In its sample, this clone is medium-sized. The missing CDR3 end, 3 residues past where the read stops, is filled in from the germline J gene. The chain uses TRBV6-1 and TRBJ1-4; no firm D call. From germline, CDR1 is MNHNS and CDR2 SASEGT. The CDR3 spans 15 residues. Trimming removed 3 bases at V and 1 base at J, with 9 bases between. The CDR3 DNA, read in part, is TGTGCCAGCAGTGATTTGTCAGGAACTAATGAAAAA. Protein product: CASSDLSGTNEK. The entire CDR3 sequence reads CASSDLSGTNEKLFF.